This T cell receptor beta chain was sequenced during a study of T cells in women clearing cervical HPV infection. Study details: HLA type could not be excluded as a confounder. Findings and limits, study-wide: CIN3+ cases had significantly higher TCR richness than controls; evenness did not differ.

Data came from immunoSEQ multiplex PCR; TCRdb stores just in-frame clones and leaves some out. The sample spans some 39,000 clones; the ten largest clones claim about 3.9%. To note about this clone: What it binds is unknown. The sequenced fragment ends 3 residues before the CDR3 boundary, so the rest is inferred from the germline J gene. This CDR3 is also generated by other DNA sequences in the sample.

Germline V CDR1 and CDR2: LGHDT, YNNKEL (reference sequence). V lost 6 bases to trimming and J lost 1 base; unmatched junction nucleotides: 3. The CDR3 extends over 14 amino acids. Sequenced: blood buffy coat. The gene calls are TRBV3-1 (or the pseudogene TRBV3-2) and TRBJ2-3, with TRBD1 matching over 8 bases. This receptor was taken from a woman between 18 and 69 years old with a cervical HPV16 infection that either progressed to CIN3+ or cleared (not recorded which). The sequenced part of the CDR3 DNA is TGTGCCAGCAGTCCGGACAGGGGCACAGATACG. This encodes CASSPDRGTDT. The full CDR3 protein is CASSPDRGTDTQYF.